This note documents a single TCR beta chain sequence. Its antigen is unidentified. The CDR3 is made up of 11 amino acids. The V segment lost 7 bases and the J segment 12 bases; nucleotides outside the gene matches: 8. The source of the sample is a study of T-cell memory formation after mild COVID-19. Whole-study findings and limits: Contracting CD8+ clones were enriched in EMRA, CD4+ mainly in CM and EM. CD4/CD8 balance characterized clones contracting day 15 to 85, and CD4+ skew characterized later expanders. Pre-infection memory already had some responding clones, implying cross-reactive memory joined.

The 5'RACE method, run with constant-segment primers, produced TCR alpha and TCR beta cDNA libraries (carrying sample barcodes and UMIs). TCRdb called the 5' RACE reads again in MiXCR, with one record for every CDR3 protein. The sample holds fewer than 700,000 distinct CDR3 sequences, about 20% seen once. The TCR comes from an adult woman who had mild COVID-19 (a few samples of this study predate the infection). Cell type and time point are not known. This rearrangement joins TRBV12-3 or TRBV12-4 to TRBJ1-1, with 7 bases lining up with TRBD1. Material for sequencing was PBMCs or a T cell subset sorted from them (not recorded which). DNA for the CDR3: TGTGCCAGCACAGGGGGTTATGTGACTTTCTTT. This codes for CASTGGYVTFF.